This T cell receptor beta chain came from a study of identical twins. Germline V gene sequence: CDR1 ENHRY, CDR2 SYGVKD. Trimming removed 6 bases from V and 0 bases from J; junction bases left unmatched: 4. This CDR3 is built from 14 residues. Many counts were recorded for this clonotype. TCRdb redid the calling of the 5' RACE reads with MiXCR, one entry per CDR3 protein. The sample shows hundreds of thousands of distinct CDR3 sequences, about 20% of them seen only once. The sample was also reused in another study, on T cells expressing NK-cell markers. That investigation notes: Sorted CD3+CD56-NKG2C+, CD3+CD56+NKG2C+ and CD3+CD56+NKG2C- T cells supplied the TCR beta repertoires. Anti-gamma-delta TCR antibody use in several experiments restricted sorting to alpha-beta TCR T cells. In about 6 donors, dominant NKG2C+ clonotypes were about 1.0-7.5% of CD8+ T cells.

The chain recombines TRBV10-3 with TRBJ1-1, with 7 bases identical to TRBD1. Sequencing was done on a sample of PBMCs. The sequence was obtained from a woman younger than 35 in good health. This chain's CDR3 is CAIRETGMNTEAFF. The CDR3, as DNA: TGTGCCATCAGGGAGACAGGGATGAACACTGAAGCTTTCTTT.